This passage covers 18 T cell receptor beta chains from one sample sequenced in a study of blood T cell repertoires in COVID-19. Clones were sequenced by immunoSEQ multiplex PCR, and TCRdb holds only the in-frame ones, with some missing. Of roughly 250,000 clones listed, roughly 84% are singletons. Sequenced: peripheral blood. The receptor set was obtained from a woman in her forties who had recovered from COVID-19.

The gene calls are TRBV24-1 and TRBJ1-2; TRBD1 is a possible D gene (6 bases). V shed 4 bases and J shed 7 bases, with 15 bases lying between them. Germline values: CDR1 KGHDR, CDR2 SFDVKD. The CDR3 length is 14 residues. The CDR3 DNA reads TGTGCCACCAGTGAAACAACAGGGAGCGGTGGCTACACCTTC. Its protein product is CATSETTGSGGYTF.

The chain is built from TRBV6-5 and TRBJ2-3, with 8 bases identical to TRBD2. Per germline, CDR1 MNHEY and CDR2 SVGAGI. The CDR3 has 15 residues. V was clipped by 4 bases and J by 4 bases; unmatched bases: 7. Here the CDR3 DNA reads TGTGCCAGCAGTTTTAGGTCGGGAGGGCCAGATACGCAGTATTTT. Encoded protein: CASSFRSGGPDTQYF.

The chain is built from TRBV6-5 and TRBJ2-7; 7 nucleotides match TRBD1. Looked up from germline, CDR1 is MNHEY and CDR2 is SVGAGI. The trim removed 7 bases at V and 3 bases at J, leaving 9 bases unmatched. CDR3 length: 14 residues. CDR3 sequence reads: CASNNPGQNYEQYF. Written as DNA, the CDR3 is TGTGCCAGCAATAATCCGGGACAGAACTACGAGCAGTACTTC.

The CDR3 region is CASNWLADITDTQYF. The CDR3, as DNA: TGTGCCAGCAACTGGTTAGCGGACATCACAGATACGCAGTATTTT. The rearrangement links TRBV2 to TRBJ2-3; maybe TRBD2 (6 bases). Per germline, CDR1 SNHLY and CDR2 FYNNEI. The ends were cut back, 7 bases at V and 2 bases at J, with 16 bases in the middle. CDR3 size: 15 residues.

V gene TRBV5-1 combines with J gene TRBJ2-1, with D tentatively TRBD2 (6 bases). CDR1 SGHRS and CDR2 YFSETQ come from the germline V gene. The V end was cut by 3 bases, the J end by 8 bases, with 21 bases between. This CDR3 has 16 amino acids. CDR3 DNA: TGCGCCAGCAGCTACTCTCCAGGTGGCAGGGAGGATGAGCAGTTCTTC. This encodes CASSYSPGGREDEQFF. Full variable domain (missing parts from reference TRBV5-1 and TRBJ2-1): KAGVTQTPRYLIKTRGQQVTLSCSPISGHRSVSWYQQTPGQGLQFLFEYFSETQRNKGNFPGRFSGRQFSNSRSEMNVSTLELGDSALYLCASSYSPGGREDEQFFGPGTRLTVL.

This chain uses TRBV12-3 or TRBV12-4 with TRBJ2-3; TRBD2 agrees at 8 bases. V lost 7 bases and J lost 3; bases outside the gene matches: 3. This CDR3 contains 13 residues. CDR3 DNA: TGTGCCAGCACGGGACTAGTAACAGATACGCAGTATTTT. Translation gives CASTGLVTDTQYF.

This CDR3 reads CASSHPRAWNQPQHF. As DNA, the CDR3 is TGCGCCAGCAGCCACCCCAGGGCGTGGAATCAGCCCCAGCATTTT. This chain connects TRBV4-1 to TRBJ1-5, with D possibly TRBD1 on 5 matching bases. Germline CDR1 MGHRA, CDR2 YSYEKL. Trimming removed 3 bases from V and 4 bases from J, with 13 bases in between. This CDR3 is 15 amino acids long.

The chain links TRBV19 to TRBJ1-1; TRBD1 is a possible D gene (5 bases). This CDR3 has 14 amino acids. Germline V gives CDR1 LNHDA, CDR2 SQIVND (reference sequence). The ends were cut back, 3 bases at V and 4 bases at J, with 12 bases in the middle. The CDR3 DNA sequence: TGTGCCAGTAGTATCCAGGGAGGAAGCACTGAAGCTTTCTTT. It codes for CASSIQGGSTEAFF.

The chain recombines TRBV5-6 with TRBJ2-7, with 10 bases that match TRBD1. The J segment lost 4 bases and the V segment lost 5 bases, leaving 6 bases of the junction unmatched. This CDR3 spans 14 amino acids. Germline CDR1 SGHDT, CDR2 YYEEEE. As DNA, the CDR3 is TGTGCCAGCAGGGCGATGGGACAGGGGTACGAGCAGTACTTC. Its protein product is CASRAMGQGYEQYF.

The J gene is TRBJ1-5, the V gene TRBV28; no clear D. The V gene's germline CDR1 is MDHEN and CDR2 SYDVKM. The CDR3 consists of 16 residues. Trimming removed 5 bases at V and 4 bases at J, with 18 bases between. The CDR3 reads CASSPFRRRANQPQHF. The DNA for the CDR3 is TGTGCCAGCAGTCCCTTCCGACGGAGGGCAAATCAGCCCCAGCATTTT. Full variable domain (outside the CDR3, taken from reference TRBV28 and TRBJ1-5): DVKVTQSSRYLVKRTGEKVFLECVQDMDHENMFWYRQDPGLGLRLIYFSYDVKMKEKGDIPEGYSVSREKKERFSLILESASTNQTSMYLCASSPFRRRANQPQHFGDGTRLSIL.

J is TRBJ2-1 and V is TRBV5-6; TRBD1 matches at 10 bases. The J segment lost 3 bases and the V segment lost 3 bases, leaving 3 bases of the junction unmatched. The CDR3 consists of 15 residues. The V gene's germline CDR1 is SGHDT and CDR2 YYEEEE. CDR3 nucleotide sequence: TGTGCCAGCAGCTCGGGACAGGGGAACTACAATGAGCAGTTCTTC. Translating gives CASSSGQGNYNEQFF.

The CDR3 coding sequence is TGTGCCAGCAGTTCCCCAGGGACAGGGATCAATGAGCAGTTCTTC. This translates into CASSSPGTGINEQFF. J is TRBJ2-1 and V is TRBV27, with 9 nucleotides matching TRBD1. Looked up from germline, CDR1 is MNHEY and CDR2 is SMNVEV (reference sequence). The J segment lost 6 bases and the V segment lost 4 bases, leaving 7 bases of the junction unmatched. The CDR3 consists of 15 residues.

Worth noting for this clone: Relative to the germline gene, one junction end is altered; a read error may explain this. The chain employs TRBV19 and TRBJ2-5; 11 bases are a match to TRBD2. Looked up from germline, CDR1 is LNHDA and CDR2 is SQIVND (reference sequence). CDR3 length equals 15 residues. CDR3 loop: CASSISGGAQQTQYF. CDR3 nucleotide sequence: TGTGCCAGTAGCATTAGCGGGGGGGCCCAACAGACCCAGTACTTC.

The chain uses TRBV9 and TRBJ2-3; D possibly corresponds to TRBD1 (6 bases). The germline V gene has CDR1 SGDLS and CDR2 YYNGEE. Trimming removed 0 bases at V and 4 bases at J, with 12 bases between. This CDR3 has 15 residues. DNA for the CDR3: TGTGCCAGCAGCGTAGTGGGGGCGGATTCAGATACGCAGTATTTT. Residues: CASSVVGADSDTQYF.

V is TRBV7-2 and J is TRBJ2-7; 9 positions agree with TRBD1. The CDR3 contains 16 residues. With 5 bases clipped from V and 1 base from J, the junction kept 9 bases outside the gene matches. Germline CDR1 SGHTA, CDR2 FQGNSA. CDR3 amino acids: CASSTRDRDRSYEQYF. The CDR3 bases are TGTGCCAGCAGCACCCGGGACAGGGATAGGTCCTACGAGCAGTACTTC.

The chain has TRBV6-5 and TRBJ2-7; 11 bases are a match to TRBD1. The trim removed 9 bases at V and 0 bases at J, leaving 7 bases unmatched. There are 15 residues in the CDR3. The germline V gene has CDR1 MNHEY and CDR2 SVGAGI. As DNA, the CDR3 is TGTGCCAGTAGGACAGGGGGCACGGGCTCCTACGAGCAGTACTTC. This translates into CASRTGGTGSYEQYF.

CDR3 bases: TGTGCCAGCAGCCCCAGGGGACGATTCTATGGCTACACCTTC. The encoded protein is CASSPRGRFYGYTF. The rearrangement joins TRBV3-1 (or the pseudogene TRBV3-2) to TRBJ1-2, with D tentatively TRBD1 (6 bases). The CDR3 sequence is 14 residues long. V lost 4 bases to trimming and J lost 4 bases, with 13 bases between them. CDR1 and CDR2 (germline): LGHDT, YNNKEL (reference sequence).

The chain couples TRBV5-1 to TRBJ2-7; the match to TRBD2 covers 10 bases. This CDR3 is 18 amino acids long. V lost 0 bases, J lost 0 bases, and 9 bases stayed unmatched. CDR1 is SGHRS, CDR2 YFSETQ, per germline. The CDR3 sequence: CASSLAGASGGDSYEQYF. The CDR3 bases are TGCGCCAGCAGCTTGGCCGGGGCTAGCGGGGGAGACTCCTACGAGCAGTACTTC.